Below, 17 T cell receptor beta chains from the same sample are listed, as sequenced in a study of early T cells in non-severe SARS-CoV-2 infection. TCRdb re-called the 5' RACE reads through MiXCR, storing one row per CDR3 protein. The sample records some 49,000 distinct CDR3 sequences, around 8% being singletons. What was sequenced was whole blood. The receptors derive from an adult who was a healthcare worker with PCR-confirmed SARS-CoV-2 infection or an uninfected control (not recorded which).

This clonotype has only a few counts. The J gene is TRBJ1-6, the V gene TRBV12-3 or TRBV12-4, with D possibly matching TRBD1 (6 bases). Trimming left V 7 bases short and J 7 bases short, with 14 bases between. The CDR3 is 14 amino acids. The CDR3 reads CASTRGGGNSPLHF. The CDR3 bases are TGTGCCAGCACCAGAGGGGGTGGCAATTCACCCCTCCACTTT.

CDR3 sequence reads: CASSFFLQGVLTDTQYF. CDR3 bases: TGTGCCAGCAGTTTCTTCCTCCAGGGGGTCCTCACAGATACGCAGTATTTT. The V and J genes are TRBV28 and TRBJ2-3; 7 nucleotides align to TRBD1. CDR1 is MDHEN, CDR2 SYDVKM, per germline. Trimming took 3 bases from V and 2 from J; bases not matched to a gene: 11. The CDR3 is 17 residues long.

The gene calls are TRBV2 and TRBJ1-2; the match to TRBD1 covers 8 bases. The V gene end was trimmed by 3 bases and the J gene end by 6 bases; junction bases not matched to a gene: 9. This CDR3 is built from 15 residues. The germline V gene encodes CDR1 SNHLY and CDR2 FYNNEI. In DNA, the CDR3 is TGTGCCAGCAGTGAGGGCCAGGGGGCAAGAAATGGCTACACCTTC. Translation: CASSEGQGARNGYTF.

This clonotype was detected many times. CDR3 sequence reads: CSARETFTYEQYF. CDR3 nucleotides: TGCAGTGCAAGGGAGACTTTTACTTACGAGCAGTACTTC. The rearrangement uses TRBV20-1 and TRBJ2-7; D might be TRBD2 (5 bases). CDR1 and CDR2 from the germline V gene are DFQATT and SNEGSKA (reference sequence). The V end was cut by 6 bases, the J end by 4 bases, with 16 bases between. The CDR3 spans 13 residues.

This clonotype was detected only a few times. The CDR3 bases are TGTGCCAGCAGTTACTACTCCTCGGGGGGACCTAGCACAGATACGCAGTATTTT. Protein: CASSYYSSGGPSTDTQYF. V is TRBV6-6 and J is TRBJ2-3, with 7 bases lining up with TRBD2. CDR1 and CDR2 (germline): MNHNY, SVGAGI (reference sequence). The CDR3 contains 18 residues. V dropped 1 base and J dropped 0; count of bases not matched to a gene: 10.

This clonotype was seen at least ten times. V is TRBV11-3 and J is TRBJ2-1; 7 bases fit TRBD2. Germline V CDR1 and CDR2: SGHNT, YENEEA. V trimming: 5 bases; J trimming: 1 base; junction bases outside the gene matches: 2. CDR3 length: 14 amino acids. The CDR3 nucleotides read TGTGCCAGCAGCCCGGGAGGATCCTACAATGAGCAGTTCTTC. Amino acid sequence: CASSPGGSYNEQFF.

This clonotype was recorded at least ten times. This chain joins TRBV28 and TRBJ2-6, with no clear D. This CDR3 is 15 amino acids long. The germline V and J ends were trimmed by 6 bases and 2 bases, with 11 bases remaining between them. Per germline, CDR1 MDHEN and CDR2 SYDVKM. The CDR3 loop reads CASSGQRAGANVLTF. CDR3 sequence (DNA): TGTGCCAGCAGCGGGCAGCGTGCTGGGGCCAACGTCCTGACTTTC.

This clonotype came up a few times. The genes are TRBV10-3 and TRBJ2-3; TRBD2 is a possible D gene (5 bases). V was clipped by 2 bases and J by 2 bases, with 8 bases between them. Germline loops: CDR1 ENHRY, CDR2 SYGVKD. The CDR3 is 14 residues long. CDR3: CAISELADTDTQYF. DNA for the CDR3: TGTGCCATCAGTGAGCTAGCTGACACAGATACGCAGTATTTT.

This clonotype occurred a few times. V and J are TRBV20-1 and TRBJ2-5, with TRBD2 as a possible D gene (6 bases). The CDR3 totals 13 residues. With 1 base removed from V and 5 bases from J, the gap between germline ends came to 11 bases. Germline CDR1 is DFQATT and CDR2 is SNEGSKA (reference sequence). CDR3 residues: CSARAPRGETQYF. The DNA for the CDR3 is TGCAGTGCTAGAGCCCCCCGGGGGGAGACCCAGTACTTC.

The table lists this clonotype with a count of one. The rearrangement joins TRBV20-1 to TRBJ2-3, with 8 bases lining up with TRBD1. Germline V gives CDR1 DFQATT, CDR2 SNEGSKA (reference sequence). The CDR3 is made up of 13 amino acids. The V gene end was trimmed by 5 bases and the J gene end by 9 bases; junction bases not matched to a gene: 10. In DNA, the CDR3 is TGCAGTGCTCCGCCATCGCAGGGGGCGACGCAGTATTTT. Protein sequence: CSAPPSQGATQYF.

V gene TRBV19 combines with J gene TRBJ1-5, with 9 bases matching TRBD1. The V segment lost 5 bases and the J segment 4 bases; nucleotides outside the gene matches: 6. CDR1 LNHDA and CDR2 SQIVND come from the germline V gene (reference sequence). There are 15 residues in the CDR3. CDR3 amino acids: CASSLPGQGNQPQHF. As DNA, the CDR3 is TGTGCCAGTAGTCTTCCGGGACAGGGAAATCAGCCCCAGCATTTT.

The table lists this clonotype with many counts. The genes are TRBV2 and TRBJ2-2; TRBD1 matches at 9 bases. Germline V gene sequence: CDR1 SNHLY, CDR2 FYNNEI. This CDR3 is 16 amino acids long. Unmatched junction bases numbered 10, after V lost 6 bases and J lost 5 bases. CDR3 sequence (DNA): TGTGCCAGCAGCCCTGGGACAGGGAGGGGAACCGGGGAGCTGTTTTTT. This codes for CASSPGTGRGTGELFF.

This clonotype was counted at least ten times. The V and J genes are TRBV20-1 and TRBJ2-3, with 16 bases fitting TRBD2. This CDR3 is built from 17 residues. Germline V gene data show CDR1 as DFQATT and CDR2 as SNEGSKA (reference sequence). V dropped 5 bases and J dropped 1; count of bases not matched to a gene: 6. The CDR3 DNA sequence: TGCAGTGCTGGGGGACTAGCGGGAGGGCCGCGCACAGATACGCAGTATTTT. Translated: CSAGGLAGGPRTDTQYF.

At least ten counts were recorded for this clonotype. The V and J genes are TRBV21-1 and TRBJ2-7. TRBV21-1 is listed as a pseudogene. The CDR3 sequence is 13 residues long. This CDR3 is CASSKAWGREQYF. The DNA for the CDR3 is TGTGCCAGCAGCAAAGCATGGGGTCGGGAGCAGTACTTC.

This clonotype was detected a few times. The CDR3, as DNA: TGTGCCAGCACCCTTAGGTTGGAGTTGGGAGGATCCTACAATGAGCAGTTCTTC. Amino acid sequence: CASTLRLELGGSYNEQFF. This chain connects TRBV11-2 to TRBJ2-1; D perhaps matches TRBD2 (6 bases). The CDR3 runs to 18 residues. The V gene's germline CDR1 is SGHAT and CDR2 FQNNGV. V was cut by 7 bases and J by 1 base, with 23 bases left in between.

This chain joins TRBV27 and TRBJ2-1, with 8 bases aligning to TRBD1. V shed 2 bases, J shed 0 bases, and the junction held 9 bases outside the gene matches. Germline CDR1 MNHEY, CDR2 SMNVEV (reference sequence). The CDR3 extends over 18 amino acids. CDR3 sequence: CASSLRDRILSSYNEQFF. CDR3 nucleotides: TGTGCCAGCAGTTTACGGGACAGGATACTGAGCTCCTACAATGAGCAGTTCTTC.

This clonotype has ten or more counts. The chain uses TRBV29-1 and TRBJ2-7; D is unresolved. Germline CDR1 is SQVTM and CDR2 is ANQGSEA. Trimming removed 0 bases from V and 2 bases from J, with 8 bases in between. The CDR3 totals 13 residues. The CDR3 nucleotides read TGCAGCGTTGAAGATCCAGGAACCTACGAGCAGTACTTC. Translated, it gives CSVEDPGTYEQYF.